A selection of T cell receptor beta chains follows, all from one sample in a study of brain metastases from non-small cell lung cancer. TCRdb's table, derived via immunoSEQ multiplex PCR, lists solely in-frame clones and lacks some. The sample shows 2,500 to 3,000 clones, roughly four fifths of them seen only once. The specimen sequenced was primary lung tumor tissue. These receptors originate from a donor aged 40 or older with non-small cell lung cancer. The CDR3 runs from the conserved cysteine through the conserved F or W. The order of the fields is D gene, clone size, J gene, V gene, CDR3 protein, CDR3 DNA. A D gene is named only where the DNA matches it firmly. Size is stated for part of the rows, as once, few or many counts, or as a class when the clone is expanded.

d_call: .
clone_size: .
j_call: TRBJ2-5
v_call: TRBV10-1
cdr3_aa: CASSEGWGETQYF
cdr3_nt: TGCGCCAGCAGTGAAGGATGGGGGGAGACCCAGTACTTC

d_call: TRBD2
clone_size: .
j_call: TRBJ2-3
v_call: TRBV30
cdr3_aa: CAWSGRAFVDTQYF
cdr3_nt: TGTGCCTGGAGCGGGAGGGCTTTTGTAGATACGCAGTATTTT

d_call: .
clone_size: few
j_call: TRBJ1-1
v_call: TRBV7-9
cdr3_aa: CASSPSGAFF
cdr3_nt: TGTGCCAGCAGCCCCTCCGGAGCTTTCTTT

d_call: .
clone_size: .
j_call: TRBJ2-3
v_call: TRBV12-3/TRBV12-4
cdr3_aa: CASSSIIDTQYF
cdr3_nt: TGTGCCAGCAGTTCAATTATAGATACGCAGTATTTT

d_call: .
clone_size: .
j_call: TRBJ2-3
v_call: TRBV7-8
cdr3_aa: CASSPREGTEVTDTQYF
cdr3_nt: TGTGCCAGCAGCCCCCGGGAAGGGACGGAAGTCACAGATACGCAGTATTTT

d_call: .
clone_size: .
j_call: TRBJ2-4
v_call: TRBV5-4
cdr3_aa: CASSLGDPAKNIQYF
cdr3_nt: TGTGCCAGCAGCTTGGGGGACCCAGCCAAAAACATTCAGTACTTC

d_call: .
clone_size: .
j_call: TRBJ2-1
v_call: TRBV6-2/TRBV6-3
cdr3_aa: CASSSGSYNEQFF
cdr3_nt: TGTGCCAGCAGTTCGGGCTCCTACAATGAGCAGTTCTTC

d_call: TRBD2
clone_size: .
j_call: TRBJ2-1
v_call: TRBV29-1
cdr3_aa: CSARLAGGSVNEQFF
cdr3_nt: TGCAGCGCCAGACTAGCGGGAGGATCCGTCAATGAGCAGTTCTTC

d_call: .
clone_size: few
j_call: TRBJ2-7
v_call: TRBV6-5
cdr3_aa: CASSYSDVTVSYEQYF
cdr3_nt: TGTGCCAGCAGTTATTCGGACGTTACCGTCTCCTACGAGCAGTACTTC

d_call: .
clone_size: .
j_call: TRBJ2-5
v_call: TRBV7-6
cdr3_aa: CASSAWTDQETQYF
cdr3_nt: TGTGCCAGCAGCGCGTGGACAGATCAAGAGACCCAGTACTTC

d_call: .
clone_size: once
j_call: TRBJ2-7
v_call: TRBV6-5
cdr3_aa: CASSYGGTSYEQYF
cdr3_nt: TGTGCCAGCAGTTACGGGGGGACATCCTACGAGCAGTACTTC

d_call: TRBD2
clone_size: .
j_call: TRBJ2-5
v_call: TRBV30
cdr3_aa: CAWSVASGQETQYF
cdr3_nt: TGTGCCTGGAGTGTGGCTAGCGGCCAAGAGACCCAGTACTTC

d_call: .
clone_size: .
j_call: TRBJ2-7
v_call: TRBV25-1
cdr3_aa: CASSVSSYEQYF
cdr3_nt: TGTGCCAGCAGTGTATCTTCTTACGAGCAGTACTTC

d_call: .
clone_size: once
j_call: TRBJ2-1
v_call: TRBV11-3
cdr3_aa: CASSLRQGAGDEQFF
cdr3_nt: TGTGCCAGCAGCTTACGACAGGGCGCGGGAGATGAGCAGTTCTTC

d_call: TRBD1
clone_size: .
j_call: TRBJ2-7
v_call: TRBV2
cdr3_aa: CASNDRDRGSSEQYF
cdr3_nt: TGTGCCAGCAACGACCGGGACAGGGGTTCGTCGGAGCAGTACTTC

d_call: .
clone_size: .
j_call: TRBJ2-1
v_call: TRBV10-3
cdr3_aa: CAISESTDRNNEQFF
cdr3_nt: TGTGCCATCAGTGAGTCAACGGACAGAAACAATGAGCAGTTCTTC

d_call: .
clone_size: once
j_call: TRBJ1-1
v_call: TRBV19
cdr3_aa: CASSYSPDSRLNTEAFF
cdr3_nt: TGTGCCAGTTCTTATTCGCCGGACAGCAGGCTGAACACTGAAGCTTTCTTT

d_call: TRBD1
clone_size: .
j_call: TRBJ2-6
v_call: TRBV6-2/TRBV6-3
cdr3_aa: CASSTFYRGRSGANVLTF
cdr3_nt: TGTGCCAGCAGTACCTTTTACAGGGGGCGTTCTGGGGCCAACGTCCTGACTTTC

d_call: .
clone_size: few
j_call: TRBJ2-2
v_call: TRBV5-1
cdr3_aa: CASRYTGELFF
cdr3_nt: TGCGCCAGCCGATACACCGGGGAGCTGTTTTTT

d_call: TRBD1
clone_size: .
j_call: TRBJ2-7
v_call: TRBV5-4
cdr3_aa: CASSSPRQGDYEQYF
cdr3_nt: TGTGCCAGCAGCTCCCCAAGACAGGGTGATTACGAGCAGTACTTC

d_call: .
clone_size: .
j_call: TRBJ2-7
v_call: TRBV27
cdr3_aa: CASSFATEYYEQYF
cdr3_nt: TGTGCCAGCAGTTTCGCGACGGAATACTACGAGCAGTACTTC

d_call: .
clone_size: .
j_call: TRBJ2-7
v_call: TRBV29-1
cdr3_aa: CSVRAGEDYEQYF
cdr3_nt: TGCAGCGTTCGGGCAGGCGAAGATTACGAGCAGTACTTC

d_call: .
clone_size: .
j_call: TRBJ1-6
v_call: TRBV28
cdr3_aa: CASRPLRRGSPLHF
cdr3_nt: TGTGCCAGCAGACCCCTCAGGAGGGGTTCACCCCTCCACTTT

d_call: TRBD1
clone_size: .
j_call: TRBJ1-2
v_call: TRBV29-1
cdr3_aa: CSVETGGLRGYTF
cdr3_nt: TGCAGCGTTGAGACAGGGGGCTTGCGGGGCTACACCTTC

d_call: .
clone_size: .
j_call: TRBJ2-7
v_call: TRBV6-1
cdr3_aa: CASSEVGRWPYEQYF
cdr3_nt: TGTGCCAGCAGTGAAGTAGGCAGGTGGCCCTACGAGCAGTACTTC

d_call: TRBD2
clone_size: .
j_call: TRBJ2-7
v_call: TRBV6-1
cdr3_aa: CASSELAGDGFQEQYF
cdr3_nt: TGTGCCAGCAGTGAACTAGCGGGAGACGGCTTCCAGGAGCAGTACTTC

d_call: .
clone_size: .
j_call: TRBJ1-5
v_call: TRBV12-3/TRBV12-4
cdr3_aa: CASSSDLKQPQHF
cdr3_nt: TGTGCCAGCAGTTCTGACTTAAAACAGCCCCAGCATTTT

d_call: TRBD1
clone_size: .
j_call: TRBJ2-4
v_call: TRBV15
cdr3_aa: CATSRGQGDNIQYF
cdr3_nt: TGTGCCACCAGCAGAGGGCAGGGGGATAACATTCAGTACTTC

d_call: .
clone_size: .
j_call: TRBJ2-7
v_call: TRBV18
cdr3_aa: CASSREAYEQYF
cdr3_nt: TGTGCCAGCTCACGGGAAGCCTACGAGCAGTACTTC

d_call: .
clone_size: .
j_call: TRBJ2-3
v_call: TRBV5-6
cdr3_aa: CASSLGQETDTQYF
cdr3_nt: TGTGCCAGCAGCTTGGGACAGGAGACAGATACGCAGTATTTT

d_call: .
clone_size: .
j_call: TRBJ1-4
v_call: TRBV3-1/TRBV3-2
cdr3_aa: CASSPGLRPPKLFF
cdr3_nt: TGTGCCAGCAGCCCTGGCTTACGGCCCCCAAAACTGTTTTTT

d_call: .
clone_size: .
j_call: TRBJ2-7
v_call: TRBV19
cdr3_aa: CASSFREHSYEQYF
cdr3_nt: TGTGCCAGTAGTTTCCGGGAGCACTCCTACGAGCAGTACTTC

d_call: TRBD1
clone_size: .
j_call: TRBJ2-5
v_call: TRBV10-3
cdr3_aa: CAISEPQGARETQYF
cdr3_nt: TGTGCCATCAGTGAGCCACAGGGGGCCCGGGAGACCCAGTACTTC

d_call: .
clone_size: .
j_call: TRBJ2-1
v_call: TRBV5-1
cdr3_aa: CASSLALTKTNEQFF
cdr3_nt: TGCGCCAGCAGCTTGGCCTTAACCAAGACGAATGAGCAATTCTTC

d_call: .
clone_size: .
j_call: TRBJ1-1
v_call: TRBV12-3/TRBV12-4
cdr3_aa: CASSPGRTEAFF
cdr3_nt: TGTGCCAGCAGCCCTGGGCGGACTGAAGCTTTCTTT

d_call: .
clone_size: .
j_call: TRBJ2-3
v_call: TRBV29-1
cdr3_aa: CSVLPYLGTDTQYF
cdr3_nt: TGCAGCGTGCTTCCTTACTTAGGGACAGATACGCAGTATTTT

d_call: .
clone_size: large
j_call: TRBJ2-5
v_call: TRBV6-5
cdr3_aa: CASKGLQETQYF
cdr3_nt: TGTGCCAGCAAGGGCCTCCAAGAGACCCAGTACTTC

d_call: .
clone_size: .
j_call: TRBJ2-3
v_call: TRBV9
cdr3_aa: CASSEYTDTQYF
cdr3_nt: TGTGCCAGCAGCGAATATACAGATACGCAGTATTTT

d_call: .
clone_size: .
j_call: TRBJ1-6
v_call: TRBV7-9
cdr3_aa: CASSPGRNVANNSPLHF
cdr3_nt: TGTGCCAGCAGTCCGGGACGGAACGTTGCTAATAATTCACCCCTCCACTTT

d_call: .
clone_size: .
j_call: TRBJ1-2
v_call: TRBV6-6
cdr3_aa: CASSLRQDYGYTF
cdr3_nt: TGTGCCAGCAGCTTACGACAGGACTATGGCTACACCTTC

d_call: .
clone_size: once
j_call: TRBJ1-2
v_call: TRBV9
cdr3_aa: CASSPSSGRTYYGYTF
cdr3_nt: TGTGCCAGCAGTCCCTCTTCCGGTCGAACGTACTATGGCTACACCTTC

d_call: TRBD2
clone_size: .
j_call: TRBJ2-7
v_call: TRBV7-2
cdr3_aa: CASSLVSPGLGSEQYF
cdr3_nt: TGTGCCAGCAGCTTAGTCTCCCCGGGACTAGGATCCGAGCAGTACTTC

d_call: TRBD1
clone_size: .
j_call: TRBJ1-1
v_call: TRBV7-9
cdr3_aa: CASSGMTGTGTEAFF
cdr3_nt: TGTGCCAGCAGCGGAATGACAGGGACGGGCACTGAAGCTTTCTTT

d_call: .
clone_size: .
j_call: TRBJ1-4
v_call: TRBV10-2
cdr3_aa: CASSDDLSTEKLFF
cdr3_nt: TGCGCCAGCAGTGACGACCTTAGTACCGAAAAACTGTTTTTT

d_call: .
clone_size: .
j_call: TRBJ2-3
v_call: TRBV5-4
cdr3_aa: CASRDGADTQYF
cdr3_nt: TGTGCCAGCAGGGATGGTGCGGATACGCAGTATTTT

d_call: .
clone_size: .
j_call: TRBJ2-7
v_call: TRBV5-4
cdr3_aa: CASSWGGSTEQYF
cdr3_nt: TGTGCCAGCAGCTGGGGCGGGTCGACGGAGCAGTACTTC

d_call: TRBD2
clone_size: .
j_call: TRBJ2-7
v_call: TRBV7-2
cdr3_aa: CASSLLAGGTYEQYF
cdr3_nt: TGTGCCAGCAGTTTACTAGCGGGAGGCACCTACGAGCAGTACTTC

d_call: .
clone_size: .
j_call: TRBJ2-2
v_call: TRBV6-5
cdr3_aa: CASSYVDRSTGELFF
cdr3_nt: TGTGCCAGCAGTTATGTCGACAGGAGCACCGGGGAGCTGTTTTTT

d_call: TRBD2
clone_size: .
j_call: TRBJ2-7
v_call: TRBV2
cdr3_aa: CAGGEDSYEQYF
cdr3_nt: TGTGCCGGGGGGGAGGACTCCTACGAGCAGTACTTC

d_call: TRBD1
clone_size: few
j_call: TRBJ1-4
v_call: TRBV7-9
cdr3_aa: CASSSPRQGLEKLFF
cdr3_nt: TGTGCCAGCAGCTCACCTAGACAGGGGCTCGAAAAACTGTTTTTT

d_call: TRBD1
clone_size: .
j_call: TRBJ2-7
v_call: TRBV4-3
cdr3_aa: CASSQGTGGSYEQYF
cdr3_nt: TGCGCCAGCAGCCAAGGGACAGGGGGGTCCTACGAGCAGTACTTC

d_call: TRBD2
clone_size: .
j_call: TRBJ2-5
v_call: TRBV5-6
cdr3_aa: CASSFKREAQETQYF
cdr3_nt: TGTGCCAGCAGCTTCAAGCGGGAGGCCCAAGAGACCCAGTACTTC

d_call: TRBD1
clone_size: .
j_call: TRBJ2-6
v_call: TRBV2
cdr3_aa: CASGDRFRNVGANVLTF
cdr3_nt: TGTGCCAGCGGGGACAGGTTTCGGAATGTTGGGGCCAACGTCCTGACTTTC

d_call: .
clone_size: .
j_call: TRBJ2-3
v_call: TRBV5-1
cdr3_aa: CASSLDTPSTDTQYF
cdr3_nt: TGCGCCAGCAGCTTGGACACCCCTAGCACAGATACGCAGTATTTT

d_call: .
clone_size: .
j_call: TRBJ2-7
v_call: TRBV19
cdr3_aa: CASTKTKKVSSYEQYF
cdr3_nt: TGTGCCAGTACCAAGACCAAGAAGGTAAGCTCCTACGAGCAGTACTTC